This is a list of T cell receptor beta chains from one sample in a study of T cell repertoires in cytomegalovirus infection. TCRdb independently ran MiXCR on the reads; one entry per CDR3 protein. This sample yields approximately 200,000 distinct CDR3 sequences, of which under 25% are seen a single time; 15% to 20% belongs to the top ten. The sequenced sample consisted of CD8+ T cells from PBMCs. The receptors shown here come from a human donor in good health (CMV status not recorded). Some clones in this sample may be carry-over from other donors' samples. Both conserved end residues are part of each CDR3. Fields, in order: V gene, D gene, clone size, J gene, CDR3 DNA, CDR3 protein. D genes are given only for firm matches. A row's size may be missing; if present it is once, few, many or a size class.

>TRBV7-9|.|.|TRBJ2-1
TGTGCCAGCAGTAAGGTTACAGGTCTAGATGAGCAGTTCTTC
CASSKVTGLDEQFF
>TRBV28|.|.|TRBJ2-7
TGTGCCATAGCGACAGGCTCCTACGAGCAGTACTTC
CAIATGSYEQYF
>TRBV5-8|.|few|TRBJ2-7
TGTGCCAGCAGCTTGTCCATCTACGAGCAGTACTTC
CASSLSIYEQYF
>TRBV12-3/TRBV12-4|TRBD2|many|TRBJ2-3
TGTGCCAGCAGTTTGAGCGGGGGGGTGGATACGCAGTATTTT
CASSLSGGVDTQYF
>TRBV7-9|.|.|TRBJ2-1
TGTGCCAGCAGTGGACGGGGGAGCTCCTACAATGAGCAGTTCTTC
CASSGRGSSYNEQFF
>TRBV3-1|.|.|TRBJ2-7
TGTGCCAGCAGCCAAGGATGGGGTTCCTACGAGCAGTACTTC
CASSQGWGSYEQYF
>TRBV11-1|TRBD2|few|TRBJ2-1
TGTGCCAGCAGCCCAATTGCTAGCGGGGGGCGCGATGAGCAGTTCTTC
CASSPIASGGRDEQFF
>TRBV28|TRBD1|.|TRBJ2-2
TGTGCCAGCAGTTTATTGCCCCGAACTGACAGGGGCAACACCGGGGAGCTGTTTTTT
CASSLLPRTDRGNTGELFF
>TRBV28|.|.|TRBJ1-5
TGTGCCAGCACCAAACAGAATGATCAGCCCCAGCATTTT
CASTKQNDQPQHF
>TRBV28|TRBD1|.|TRBJ2-1
TGTGCCAGCAGATCTGGACAGGGGGCGAACAATGAGCAGTTCTTC
CASRSGQGANNEQFF
>TRBV12-3/TRBV12-4|TRBD2|.|TRBJ2-7
TGTGCCAGCAGTTTAGTGGGGACTAGCGGCCGGTGGGACGAGCAGTACTTC
CASSLVGTSGRWDEQYF
>TRBV12-3/TRBV12-4|.|.|TRBJ1-1
TGTGCCAGCAGTCCCCTACGGGGGTACACTGAAGCTTTCTTT
CASSPLRGYTEAFF
>TRBV28|.|.|TRBJ2-6
TGTGCCAGCAGTGGGCAAGCATTATGGTCTGGGGCCAACGTCCTGACTTTC
CASSGQALWSGANVLTF
>TRBV2|TRBD1|.|TRBJ1-1
TGTGCCAGCAGGGCGGACAGGGAGAACACTGAAGCTTTCTTT
CASRADRENTEAFF
>TRBV5-6|TRBD2|few|TRBJ2-1
TGTGCCAGCAGCAGTAGCGGGCGGCTCTACAATGAGCAGTTCTTC
CASSSSGRLYNEQFF
>TRBV12-3/TRBV12-4|.|.|TRBJ2-1
TGTGCCAGCAAAGACACCCTCTACAATGAGCAGTTCTTC
CASKDTLYNEQFF
>TRBV27|.|.|TRBJ1-5
TGTGCCAGCAGTTTTTCCGGCGGTCATCAGCCCCAGCATTTT
CASSFSGGHQPQHF
>TRBV15|.|.|TRBJ2-7
TGTGCCACCAGTCACCAGGGGTTCTCCTACGAGCAGTACTTC
CATSHQGFSYEQYF
>TRBV12-3/TRBV12-4|.|many|TRBJ2-7
TGTGCCAGCAGTTTAGGGCCCGGGGGCTACGAGCAGTACTTC
CASSLGPGGYEQYF
>TRBV20-1|TRBD2|.|TRBJ2-1
TGCAGTGCTACGACTAGCGGGGGGGGGGCCTCCTACAATGAGCAGTTCTTC
CSATTSGGGASYNEQFF
>TRBV24-1|TRBD2|once|TRBJ2-1
TGTGCCACCAGTGATCCACTAGCGGGTGAGCAGTTCTTC
CATSDPLAGEQFF
>TRBV29-1|.|.|TRBJ1-1
TGCAGCGTTGAAGTGCTGGCGAGACCTTTCTTT
CSVEVLARPFF
>TRBV2|.|many|TRBJ2-2
TGTGCCAGCACTATCACCGGGGAGCTGTTTTTT
CASTITGELFF
>TRBV7-8|.|few|TRBJ2-5
TGTGCCAGCAGCCAACCAGAGACCCAGTACTTC
CASSQPETQYF
>TRBV27|.|few|TRBJ2-5
TGTGCCAGCAGTTTATTCGGGCCTACCGGGGAGACCCAGTACTTC
CASSLFGPTGETQYF
>TRBV27|.|few|TRBJ1-2
TGTGCCAGCAGTTCATCACAGGGTGCCCATGGCTACACCTTC
CASSSSQGAHGYTF
>TRBV20-1|.|.|TRBJ2-1
TGCAGTGCTAGAGTTTTGCAGGGGTACAATGAGCAGTTCTTC
CSARVLQGYNEQFF
>TRBV2|.|few|TRBJ1-1
TGTGCCGAGGGGGGGGCCGGTACTGAAGCTTTCTTT
CAEGGAGTEAFF
>TRBV7-9|TRBD2|.|TRBJ2-5
TGTGCCAGCACGGGGGGGTACCAAGAGACCCAGTACTTC
CASTGGYQETQYF
>TRBV4-1|.|.|TRBJ2-3
TGCGCCAGCAGCCAAGATCCCACAGGGCCAGATACGCAGTATTTT
CASSQDPTGPDTQYF
>TRBV7-9|.|few|TRBJ2-7
TGTGCCAGCAGCTTAGCGATCCCCCCGACCTACGAGCAGTACTTC
CASSLAIPPTYEQYF
>TRBV7-9|TRBD1|.|TRBJ2-5
TGTGCCAGCAGCTCAACCCCGGGACAGGGAAAGGAGACCCAGTACTTC
CASSSTPGQGKETQYF
>TRBV7-6|.|many|TRBJ2-3
TGTGCCAGCAGCTTAGTGGCAGATACGCAGTATTTT
CASSLVADTQYF
>TRBV10-3|.|few|TRBJ2-7
TGTGCCATCAGCTCGGGCCCCATGGTGGAGCAGTACTTC
CAISSGPMVEQYF
>TRBV12-3/TRBV12-4|TRBD1|.|TRBJ2-1
TGTGCCAGCAGAAGACAGGGGGGGTACAATGAGCAGTTCTTC
CASRRQGGYNEQFF
>TRBV7-2|.|many|TRBJ1-5
TGTGCCAGCAGCCTGCATGGGCAGGCCACTATGCCCCAGCATTTT
CASSLHGQATMPQHF
>TRBV30|.|.|TRBJ2-1
TGTGCCTGGAGTGGTAGCGGTAGCTCCTACAATGAGCAGTTCTTC
CAWSGSGSSYNEQFF
>TRBV11-2|.|few|TRBJ1-2
TGTGCCAGCAGCTTGGGAAGGGGGATGAACTATGGCTACACCTTC
CASSLGRGMNYGYTF
>TRBV5-4|.|few|TRBJ2-1
TGTGCCAGCAGCTTCTCCGGGGGCGGCTACAATGAGCAGTTCTTC
CASSFSGGGYNEQFF
>TRBV29-1|.|.|TRBJ2-2
TGCAGCGTCGAGGGAGCCCCCGGGGAGCTGTTTTTT
CSVEGAPGELFF
>TRBV7-9|.|.|TRBJ2-4
TGTGCCAGCATCCCGAAGGCCGCAGACATTCAGTACTTC
CASIPKAADIQYF
>TRBV12-3/TRBV12-4|.|.|TRBJ2-7
TGTGCCAGCAGTTCAGGGGAGGTACAGTACTTC
CASSSGEVQYF
>TRBV7-9|.|.|TRBJ1-1
TGTGCCAGCAGCTGGGCGGGCACTGAAGCTTTCTTT
CASSWAGTEAFF
>TRBV7-9|.|many|TRBJ2-7
TGTGCCAGCAGCCCCCGTTTAGGTCCCCACGAGCAGTACTTC
CASSPRLGPHEQYF
>TRBV10-2|TRBD1|.|TRBJ2-1
TGCGCCAGCAGTCGGGACAGGATCCCACCCGGAGGGGTTGAGCAGTTCTTC
CASSRDRIPPGGVEQFF
>TRBV13|.|few|TRBJ2-2
TGTGCCAGCAGCTCGCCCGGGGGGCTGGTCACCGGGGAGCTGTTTTTT
CASSSPGGLVTGELFF
>TRBV5-4|.|.|TRBJ1-1
TGTGCCAGCAGCCCGAACCCGGAGGTACGGCCGCCAGCTTTCTTT
CASSPNPEVRPPAFF
>TRBV27|.|.|TRBJ1-1
TGTGCCAGCAGTCTCGCCCCGTCCAACACTGAAGCTTTCTTT
CASSLAPSNTEAFF
>TRBV5-1|.|few|TRBJ2-3
TGCGCCAGCAGCTATCCGGAGGGGTCGCAAGATACGCAGTATTTT
CASSYPEGSQDTQYF
>TRBV7-8|.|many|TRBJ1-4
TGTGCCAGCAGGTGGTCGGCTAATGAAAAACTGTTTTTT
CASRWSANEKLFF
>TRBV20-1|TRBD1|.|TRBJ1-1
TGCAGTGCGACAGGAACGGACAGGTACACTGAAGCTTTCTTT
CSATGTDRYTEAFF
>TRBV29-1|.|.|TRBJ1-5
TGCAGCGTCTCGACGGATAGCAATCAGCCCCAGCATTTT
CSVSTDSNQPQHF
>TRBV11-2|.|many|TRBJ2-2
TGTGCCAGCAGCTTAGCGGGACCCATATTCGCGTCCACCGGGGAGCTGTTTTTT
CASSLAGPIFASTGELFF
>TRBV4-1|.|.|TRBJ2-1
TGCGCCAGCAGCCAGACCGTGGGGGAGAATGAGCAGTTCTTC
CASSQTVGENEQFF
>TRBV3-1|.|.|TRBJ2-7
TGTGCCAGCAGCCGTGGAGACGGCCCCTACGAGCAGTACTTC
CASSRGDGPYEQYF
>TRBV7-6|TRBD1|many|TRBJ1-1
TGTGCCAGCAGCTCAAGTGGGACAGGGACGCGACGCACTGAAGCTTTCTTT
CASSSSGTGTRRTEAFF
>TRBV5-5|TRBD1|.|TRBJ1-1
TGTGCCAGCAGCTTGCGGGACAGGGGACCGAACACTGAAGCTTTCTTT
CASSLRDRGPNTEAFF